This T cell receptor beta chain was captured by sequencing in a study of technical replicates of blood from several donors. V lost 4 bases to trimming and J lost 9 bases; unmatched junction nucleotides: 8. The CDR3 is 15 residues long. The germline CDR1 and CDR2 sequences are MDHEN and SYDVKM. Using immunoSEQ multiplex PCR, the repertoire was profiled, and TCRdb retains in-frame clones only, with some absent. Of 65,000 to 95,000 clones in the sample, 80% to 95% were seen once. The sequenced sample consisted of T cells isolated from PBMCs. V is TRBV28 and J is TRBJ1-5; 11 bases match TRBD1. This TCR was sampled from a human donor in good health. The CDR3 reads CASSSGQGVGRPQHF. CDR3 coding DNA: TGTGCCAGCAGTTCGGGACAGGGGGTTGGTAGGCCCCAGCATTTT.